This TCR beta chain emerged from a study of T cells in Graves' hyperthyroidism and ophthalmopathy. The source material, RNA transcripts, was used to amplify TCR beta CDR3 regions. An initial round of RT-PCR targeting the TCR CDR3 relied on the HTBI primer set. Each CDR3 protein is one row after TCRdb ran MiXCR on the multiplex PCR reads. Of roughly 500,000 distinct CDR3 sequences in the sample, around a fifth were seen once. CDR1 is SQVTM, CDR2 ANQGSEA, per germline. This CDR3 region has 17 residues. V was shortened by 5 bases and J by 4 bases, with 23 bases between the two germline ends. This chain links TRBV29-1 with TRBJ2-2; the D gene is possibly TRBD2 (6 bases). The clonotype comes from a woman in her 70s with Graves' ophthalmopathy. The specimen was blood. The CDR3 coding sequence is TGCAGCGTTCTAGGGGTAGGCGCGGGACCCTCCACCGGGGAGCTGTTTTTT. Translated: CSVLGVGAGPSTGELFF.